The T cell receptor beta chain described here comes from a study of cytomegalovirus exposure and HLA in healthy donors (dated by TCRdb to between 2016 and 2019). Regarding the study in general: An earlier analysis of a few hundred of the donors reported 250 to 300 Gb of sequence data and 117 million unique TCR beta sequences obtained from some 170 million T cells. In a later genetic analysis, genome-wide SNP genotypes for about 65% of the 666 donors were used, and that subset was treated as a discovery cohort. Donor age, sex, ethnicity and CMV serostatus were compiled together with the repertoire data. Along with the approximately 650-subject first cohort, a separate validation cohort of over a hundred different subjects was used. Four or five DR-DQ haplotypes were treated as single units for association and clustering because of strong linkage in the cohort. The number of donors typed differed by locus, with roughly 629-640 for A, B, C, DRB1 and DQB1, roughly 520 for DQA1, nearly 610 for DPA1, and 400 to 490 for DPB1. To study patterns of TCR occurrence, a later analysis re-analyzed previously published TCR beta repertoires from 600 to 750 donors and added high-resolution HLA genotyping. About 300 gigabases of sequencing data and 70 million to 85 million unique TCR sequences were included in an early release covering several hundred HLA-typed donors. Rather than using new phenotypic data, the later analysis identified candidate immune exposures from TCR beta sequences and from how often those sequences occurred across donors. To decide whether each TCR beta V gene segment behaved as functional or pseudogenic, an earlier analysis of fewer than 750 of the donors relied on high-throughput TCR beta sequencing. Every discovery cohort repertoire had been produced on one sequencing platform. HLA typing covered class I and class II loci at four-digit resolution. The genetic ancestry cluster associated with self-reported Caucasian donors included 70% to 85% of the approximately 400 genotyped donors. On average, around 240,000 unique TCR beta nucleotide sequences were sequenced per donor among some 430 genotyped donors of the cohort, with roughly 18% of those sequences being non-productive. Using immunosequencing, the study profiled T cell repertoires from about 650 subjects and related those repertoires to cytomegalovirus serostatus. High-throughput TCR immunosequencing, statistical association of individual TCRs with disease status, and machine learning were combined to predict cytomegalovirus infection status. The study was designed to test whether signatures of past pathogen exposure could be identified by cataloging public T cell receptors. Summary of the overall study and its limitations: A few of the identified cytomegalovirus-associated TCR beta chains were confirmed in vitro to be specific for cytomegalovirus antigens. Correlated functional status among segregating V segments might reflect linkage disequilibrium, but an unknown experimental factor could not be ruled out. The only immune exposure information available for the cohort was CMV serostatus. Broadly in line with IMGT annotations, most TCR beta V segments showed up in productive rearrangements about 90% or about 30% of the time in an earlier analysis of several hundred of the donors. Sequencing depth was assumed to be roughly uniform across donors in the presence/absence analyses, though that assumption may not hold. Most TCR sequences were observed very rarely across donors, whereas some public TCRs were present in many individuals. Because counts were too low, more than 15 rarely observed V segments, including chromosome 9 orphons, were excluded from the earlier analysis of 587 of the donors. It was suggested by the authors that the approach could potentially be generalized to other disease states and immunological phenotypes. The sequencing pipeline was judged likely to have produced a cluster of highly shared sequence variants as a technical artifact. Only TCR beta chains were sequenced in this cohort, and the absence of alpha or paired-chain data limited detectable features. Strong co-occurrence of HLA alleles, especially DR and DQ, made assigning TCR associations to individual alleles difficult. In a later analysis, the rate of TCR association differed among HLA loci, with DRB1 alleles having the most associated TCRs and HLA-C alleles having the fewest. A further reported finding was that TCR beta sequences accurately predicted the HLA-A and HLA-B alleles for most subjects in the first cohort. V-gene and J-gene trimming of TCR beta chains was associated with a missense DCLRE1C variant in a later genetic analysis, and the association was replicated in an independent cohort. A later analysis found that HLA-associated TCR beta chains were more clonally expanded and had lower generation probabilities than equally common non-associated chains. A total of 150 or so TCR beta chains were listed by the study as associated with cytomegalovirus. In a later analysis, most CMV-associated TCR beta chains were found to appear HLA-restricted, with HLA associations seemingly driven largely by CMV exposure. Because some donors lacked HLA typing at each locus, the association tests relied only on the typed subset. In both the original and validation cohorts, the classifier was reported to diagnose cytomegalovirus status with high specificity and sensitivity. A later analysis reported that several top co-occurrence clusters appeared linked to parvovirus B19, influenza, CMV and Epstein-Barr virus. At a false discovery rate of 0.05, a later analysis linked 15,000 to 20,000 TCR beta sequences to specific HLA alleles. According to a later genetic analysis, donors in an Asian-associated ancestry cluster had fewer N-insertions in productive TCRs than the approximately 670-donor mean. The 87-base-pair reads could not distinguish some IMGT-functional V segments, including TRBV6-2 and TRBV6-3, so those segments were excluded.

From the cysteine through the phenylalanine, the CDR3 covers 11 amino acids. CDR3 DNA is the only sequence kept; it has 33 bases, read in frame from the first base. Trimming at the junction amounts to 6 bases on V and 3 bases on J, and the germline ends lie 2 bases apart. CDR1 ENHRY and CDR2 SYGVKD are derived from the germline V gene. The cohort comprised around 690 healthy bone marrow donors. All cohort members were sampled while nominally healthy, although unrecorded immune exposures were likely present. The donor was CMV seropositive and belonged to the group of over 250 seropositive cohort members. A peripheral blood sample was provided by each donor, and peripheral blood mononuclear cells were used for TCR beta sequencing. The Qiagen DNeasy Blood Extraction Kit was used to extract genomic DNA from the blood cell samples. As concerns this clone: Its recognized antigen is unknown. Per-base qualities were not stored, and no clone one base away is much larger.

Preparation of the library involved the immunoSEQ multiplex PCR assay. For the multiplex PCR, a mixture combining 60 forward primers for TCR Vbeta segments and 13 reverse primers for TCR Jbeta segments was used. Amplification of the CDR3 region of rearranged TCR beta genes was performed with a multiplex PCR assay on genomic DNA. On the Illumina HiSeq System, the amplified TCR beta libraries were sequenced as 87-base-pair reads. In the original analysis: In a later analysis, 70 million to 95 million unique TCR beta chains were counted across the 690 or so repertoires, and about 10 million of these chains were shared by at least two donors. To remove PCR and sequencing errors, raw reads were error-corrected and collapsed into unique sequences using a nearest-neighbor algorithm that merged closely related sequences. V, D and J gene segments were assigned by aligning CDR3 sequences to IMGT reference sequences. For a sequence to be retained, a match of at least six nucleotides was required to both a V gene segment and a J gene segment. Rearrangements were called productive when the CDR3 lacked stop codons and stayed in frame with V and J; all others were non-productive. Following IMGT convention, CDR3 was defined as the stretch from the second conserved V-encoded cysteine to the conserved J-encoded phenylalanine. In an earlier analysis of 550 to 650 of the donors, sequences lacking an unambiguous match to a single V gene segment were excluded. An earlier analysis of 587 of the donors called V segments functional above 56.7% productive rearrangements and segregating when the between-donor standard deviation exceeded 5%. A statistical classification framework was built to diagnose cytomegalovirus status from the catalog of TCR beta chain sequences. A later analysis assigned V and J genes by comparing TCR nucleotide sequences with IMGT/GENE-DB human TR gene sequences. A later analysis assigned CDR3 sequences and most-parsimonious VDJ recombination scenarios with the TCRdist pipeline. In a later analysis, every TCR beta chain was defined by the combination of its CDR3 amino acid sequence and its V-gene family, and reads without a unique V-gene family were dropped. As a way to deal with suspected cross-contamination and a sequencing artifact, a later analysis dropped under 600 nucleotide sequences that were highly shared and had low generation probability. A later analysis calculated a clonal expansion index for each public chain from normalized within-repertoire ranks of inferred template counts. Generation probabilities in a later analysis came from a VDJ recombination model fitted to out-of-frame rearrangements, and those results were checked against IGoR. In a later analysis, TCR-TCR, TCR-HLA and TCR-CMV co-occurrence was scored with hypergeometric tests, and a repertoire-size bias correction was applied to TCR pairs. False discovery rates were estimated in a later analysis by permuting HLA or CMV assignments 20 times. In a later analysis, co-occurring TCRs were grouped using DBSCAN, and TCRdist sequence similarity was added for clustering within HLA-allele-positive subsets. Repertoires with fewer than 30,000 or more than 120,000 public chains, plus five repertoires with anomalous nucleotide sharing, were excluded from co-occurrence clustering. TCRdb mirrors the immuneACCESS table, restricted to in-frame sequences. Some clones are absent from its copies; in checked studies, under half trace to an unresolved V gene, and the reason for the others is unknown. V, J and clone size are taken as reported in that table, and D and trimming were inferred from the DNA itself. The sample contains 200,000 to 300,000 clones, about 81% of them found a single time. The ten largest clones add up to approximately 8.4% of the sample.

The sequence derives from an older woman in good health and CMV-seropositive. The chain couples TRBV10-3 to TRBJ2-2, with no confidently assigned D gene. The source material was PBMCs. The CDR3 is CAISDTGELFF. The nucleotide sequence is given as TGTGCCATCAGCGACACCGGGGAGCTGTTTTTT.